This T cell receptor beta chain stems from a study of metastatic and nonmetastatic thyroid tumors. Study in general: Repertoire comparison spanned blood and tumor or nodule tissue of malignant and benign thyroid patients. Study conclusions and caveats: Benign nodules were reported to have significantly lower TCR beta diversity than malignant thyroid tumors, in blood and tumor.

This clone was detected ten times or more. Its cognate antigen is unknown. The CDR3 extends over 15 amino acids. The trim removed 5 bases at V and 7 bases at J, leaving 11 bases unmatched. Germline V gene sequence: CDR1 SGHTA, CDR2 FQGNSA. Patients underwent thyroid surgery, and none had received any treatment before it. The authors' processing: What underpinned the distant-metastasis classifier for papillary thyroid cancer was the set of CDR3 differences across clinicopathological groups. TCRdb re-analyzed the PCR reads through MiXCR. V and J calls and clone size were set by TCRdb, not the authors. The data hold about 32,000 clones, with approximately 25% observed a single time.

The receptor was derived from a female donor with papillary thyroid cancer or a benign thyroid nodule (not recorded which). Some clones in this sample may be carry-over from other donors' samples. Sequences were obtained from blood. The chain employs TRBV7-2 and TRBJ2-4; 7 bases are shared with TRBD1. CDR3: CASSPRQGFSNIQYF. In DNA, the CDR3 is TGTGCCAGCAGCCCGCGACAGGGTTTTTCTAACATTCAGTACTTC.